The next 12 T cell receptor beta chains were all read from a single sample in a study of control samples from healthy donors and cancer patients (dated by TCRdb to about 2020). The library was made by the immunoSEQ multiplex PCR assay. Held by TCRdb, this immuneACCESS table contains in-frame sequences only and omits some clones. Under half of the omission traces to an unresolved V gene where checked; the cause of the rest is unknown. The sample table holds some 95,000 clones, of which around nine tenths were seen once. The ten largest account for 13% to 15% of the sample. Sequencing used blood. Source of these receptors: a man aged 25 to 40 in good health.

In regard to this clone: The sample holds other DNA sequences that translate to the same CDR3. The rearrangement joins TRBV19 to TRBJ2-7; 9 nucleotides match TRBD1. This CDR3 comprises 13 residues. From germline, CDR1 is LNHDA and CDR2 SQIVND (reference sequence). The V gene end was trimmed by 7 bases and the J gene end by 3 bases; junction bases not matched to a gene: 4. CDR3 nucleotide sequence: TGTGCCAGTAAGGGGACAGGGAGCTACGAGCAGTACTTC. As protein: CASKGTGSYEQYF. Full variable domain (missing parts from reference TRBV19 and TRBJ2-7): DGGITQSPKYLFRKEGQNVTLSCEQNLNHDAMYWYRQDPGQGLRLIYYSQIVNDFQKGDIAEGYSVSREKKESFPLTVTSAQKNPTAFYLCASKGTGSYEQYFGPGTRLTVT.

J is TRBJ1-1 and V is TRBV28; D gene uncertain. Trimming removed 7 bases at V and 1 base at J, with 7 bases between. Germline V gene data show CDR1 as MDHEN and CDR2 as SYDVKM. CDR3 length: 12 amino acids. Here the CDR3 reads CASTRQNTEAFF. The CDR3 coding sequence is TGTGCCAGCACCAGACAGAACACTGAAGCTTTCTTT.

This chain connects TRBV2 to TRBJ2-7; maybe TRBD1 (6 bases). The germline gives CDR1 SNHLY, CDR2 FYNNEI. The CDR3 is made up of 15 amino acids. The V gene lost 4 bases and the J gene lost 5 bases, with 18 bases spanning the gap. This CDR3 reads CASSVQGQTVNEQYF. The CDR3 region has the DNA TGTGCCAGCAGTGTGCAAGGACAGACGGTCAACGAGCAGTACTTC. Full variable domain (missing parts from reference TRBV2 and TRBJ2-7): EPEVTQTPSHQVTQMGQEVILRCVPISNHLYFYWYRQILGQKVEFLVSFYNNEISEKSEIFDDQFSVERPDGSNFTLKIRSTKLEDSAMYFCASSVQGQTVNEQYFGPGTRLTVT.

The chain recombines TRBV5-1 with TRBJ2-3; the match to TRBD2 covers 8 bases. This CDR3 has 16 residues. Trimming took 0 bases from V and 4 from J; bases not matched to a gene: 7. Germline-derived CDR1 and CDR2 are SGHRS and YFSETQ. The chain's CDR3 is CASSLVSREVADTQYF. The CDR3 bases are TGCGCCAGCAGCTTGGTTTCGCGGGAGGTGGCAGATACGCAGTATTTT.

The rearrangement joins TRBV5-4 to TRBJ2-5, with 10 positions matching TRBD1. With V trimmed by 4 bases and J by 5 bases, 8 bases remained unmatched. This CDR3 region has 15 residues. In germline, CDR1 is SGHNT, CDR2 YYREEE (reference sequence). The chain's CDR3 is CASSVRQGAWETQYF. CDR3 bases: TGTGCCAGCAGCGTAAGACAGGGGGCGTGGGAGACCCAGTACTTC.

V gene TRBV6-5 combines with J gene TRBJ1-4; 8 bases fit TRBD1. Germline V gene sequence: CDR1 MNHEY, CDR2 SVGAGI. V shed 0 bases and J 8 bases; nucleotides not matched to a gene: 8. The CDR3 length is 16 residues. The CDR3 DNA is TGTGCCAGCAGTTACTCTGCCCAGGGGGCTGGGGAAAAACTGTTTTTT. Amino acids: CASSYSAQGAGEKLFF.

This chain joins TRBV13 and TRBJ2-3; 7 bases are shared with TRBD2. J was trimmed by 2 bases and V by 4 bases; bases with no gene match: 12. The CDR3 loop spans 17 amino acids. CDR1 and CDR2 (germline): PRHDT, FYEKMQ (reference sequence). Written as DNA, the CDR3 is TGTGCCAGCAGCTCCCCCGGGAGGCCGCCAAACACAGATACGCAGTATTTT. Protein product: CASSSPGRPPNTDTQYF.

The chain employs TRBV30 and TRBJ1-3; no clear D gene. Germline CDR1 and CDR2: GTSNPN and SVGIG (reference sequence). The CDR3 covers 14 residues. The ends were cut back, 2 bases at V and 0 bases at J, with 8 bases in the middle. For the CDR3, the DNA is TGTGCCTGGAGTTTTGGCCACTCTGGAAACACCATATATTTT. Encoded protein: CAWSFGHSGNTIYF.

The chain has TRBV19 and TRBJ1-1, with D unclear. Germline CDR1 and CDR2: LNHDA and SQIVND (reference sequence). Trimming pared 5 bases from V and 3 bases from J, leaving 13 bases between. The CDR3 spans 14 residues. This CDR3 is CASSGVPWDTEAFF. The CDR3 nucleotides are TGTGCCAGTAGTGGCGTCCCCTGGGACACTGAAGCTTTCTTT.

The chain combines TRBV11-2 with TRBJ1-1; the D is unclear. V was cut by 3 bases and J by 3 bases, with 11 bases left in between. Germline V CDR1 and CDR2: SGHAT, FQNNGV. CDR3 length equals 14 residues. This CDR3 is CASSFRNFDTEAFF. DNA for the CDR3: TGTGCCAGCAGCTTCCGGAACTTCGACACTGAAGCTTTCTTT.

This chain connects TRBV11-2 to TRBJ2-1; TRBD2 aligns across 12 bases. The germline gives CDR1 SGHAT, CDR2 FQNNGV. The V gene end was trimmed by 0 bases and the J gene end by 1 base; junction bases not matched to a gene: 10. CDR3 size: 20 residues. CDR3 protein: CASSLDLGLAGWVSYNEQFF. CDR3 sequence (DNA): TGTGCCAGCAGCTTAGATTTAGGACTAGCGGGATGGGTATCCTACAATGAGCAGTTCTTC.

This chain joins TRBV5-6 and TRBJ2-1; D unclear. V lost 4 bases and J 9 bases, leaving 20 bases between the germline ends. Per the germline V gene, CDR1 is SGHDT and CDR2 is YYEEEE. The CDR3 consists of 15 residues. In nucleotides, the CDR3 is TGTGCCAGCAGCCACCGTGTGGGTTTCTCAGGTGAGCAGTTCTTC. Protein product: CASSHRVGFSGEQFF.